The rows below give T cell receptor beta chains drawn from one sample of a study of Tregs in tolerant kidney transplant recipients. Sequencing used immunoSEQ multiplex PCR; TCRdb keeps in-frame clones, though not all of them. The profile shows 90,000 or so clones, 85% to 95% of them singletons. Sequences were obtained from CD8+ T cells from blood. The receptor set was obtained from a human donor in good health. Each CDR3 is given with its conserved first and last residue. The D gene is left open where the match is weak. Only some rows state a clone size, as once, few, many or a class for expanded clones.

clone_size	d_call	j_call	v_call	cdr3_nt	cdr3_aa
-	-	TRBJ1-6	TRBV2	TGTGCCAGCAGTGAGGGCGTCGGCTATTCACCCCTCCACTTT	CASSEGVGYSPLHF
-	-	TRBJ2-3	TRBV19	TGTGCCAGTAGTACAAACAGGGGACTTAGCACAGATACGCAGTATTTT	CASSTNRGLSTDTQYF
-	-	TRBJ2-1	TRBV7-9	TGTGCCAGCAGCTCAACATCGTTGGGCAGGGACCAGTTCTTC	CASSSTSLGRDQFF
-	-	TRBJ2-1	TRBV25-1	TGTGCCAGCAGCGCCCTCAATGAGCAGTTCTTC	CASSALNEQFF
-	-	TRBJ2-3	TRBV29-1	TGCAGCGTTGAAGATCGAGGCGCGCTATCAGATACGCAGTATTTT	CSVEDRGALSDTQYF
-	-	TRBJ1-5	TRBV15	TGTGCCACCAGCGTCCTTGGGTTTAGGGGAAATAGCAATCAGCCCCAGCATTTT	CATSVLGFRGNSNQPQHF
once	-	TRBJ1-2	TRBV9	TGTGCCAGCAGCGTAGAGGACAACTATGGCTACACCTTC	CASSVEDNYGYTF
-	-	TRBJ1-1	TRBV5-5	TGTGCCAGCAGCTTGATGGGGTACACTGAAGCTTTCTTT	CASSLMGYTEAFF
-	-	TRBJ1-2	TRBV11-2	TGTGCCAGCAGCTTAGGGGGCACAGGATATGGCTACACCTTC	CASSLGGTGYGYTF
-	TRBD1	TRBJ1-1	TRBV4-1	TGCGCCAGCAGCCCCCCTCCGGGACAGCCGAACACTGAAGCTTTCTTT	CASSPPPGQPNTEAFF
-	-	TRBJ1-1	TRBV19	TGTGCCAGTAGTATAGATCTGCACACTGAAGCTTTCTTT	CASSIDLHTEAFF
-	-	TRBJ2-4	TRBV5-6	TGTGCCAGCAGCGTGGGACTAGCCAAAAACATTCAGTACTTC	CASSVGLAKNIQYF
-	TRBD2	TRBJ2-3	TRBV15	TGTGCCACCAGCAGAGGTAGCGGGGGGGCCAAAGATACGCAGTATTTT	CATSRGSGGAKDTQYF
-	-	TRBJ2-1	TRBV4-1	TGCGCCAGCAGTAGTGATAGTAGGAGGGACAATGAGCAGTTCTTC	CASSSDSRRDNEQFF